This T cell receptor (beta chain) was captured in a study of cytomegalovirus exposure and HLA in healthy donors. At the level of the study: An analysis done earlier identified approximately 120 million unique TCR beta sequences from 190 million or so T cells.

This clone showed up just a few times. With 60 Vbeta and 13 Jbeta primers, the PCR was carried out. Data came from immunoSEQ multiplex PCR; TCRdb stores just in-frame clones and leaves some out. Of more than 150,000 clones detected, around four fifths appear once; the ten largest clones hold under 0.9%. This TCR was sampled from a woman aged 18 to 35 in good health and CMV-seronegative. Sequencing was done on a sample of PBMCs.

CDR3 nucleotide sequence: TGCGCCAGCAGCGCCGGTCCCAATCTTCAAGGCAATCAGCCCCAGCATTTT. Its protein is CASSAGPNLQGNQPQHF. The rearrangement links TRBV5-1 to TRBJ1-5; D not certain. V was pared by 4 bases and J by 2 bases, with 19 bases between. Per germline, CDR1 SGHRS and CDR2 YFSETQ. The CDR3 covers 17 residues.